The next 31 T cell receptor beta chains were all read from a single sample in a study of blood T cells in healthy people across ages (dated by TCRdb to about 2015). Libraries were built with 5' RACE. TCRdb records Illumina HiSeq 2500 as the sequencer. The second PCR ran for roughly 7 to 12 cycles and used a J-beta primer mix along with a sample-barcoded 5' primer. The public reads were reprocessed in TCRdb via fastp at Q25 and MiXCR, keeping in-frame beta chains. Entries are consolidated by CDR3 protein sequence, retaining the most common genes and DNA. The sample table shows about 800,000 distinct CDR3 sequences, and 55% to 75% are seen once. The top ten hold over 20% of the sample. What was sequenced was blood. Receptors were obtained from a man aged 30-40 years in good health.

The V gene is TRBV7-9, the J gene TRBJ2-7; D possibly corresponds to TRBD1 (5 bases). The germline CDR1 and CDR2 sequences are SEHNR and FQNEAQ (reference sequence). This CDR3 has 12 residues. Trimming took off 5 bases at V and 3 bases at J, with 8 bases between the two ends. This CDR3 is CASSIGHYEQYF. CDR3 DNA sequence: TGTGCCAGCAGCATAGGACACTACGAGCAGTACTTC. Combining the CDR3 with reference TRBV7-9 and TRBJ2-7 gives the whole variable domain DTGVSQNPRHKITKRGQNVTFRCDPISEHNRLYWYRQTLGQGPEFLTYFQNEAQLEKSRLLSDRFSAERPKGSFSTLEIQRTEQGDSAMYLCASSIGHYEQYFGPGTRLTVT.

V usage is TRBV7-2 and J usage is TRBJ1-6, with D maybe TRBD1 (6 bases). Germline V gene sequence: CDR1 SGHTA, CDR2 FQGNSA. CDR3 size: 13 residues. V was cut by 5 bases and J by 10 bases, with 12 bases left in between. CDR3 amino acids: CASSVKGGSPLHF. In DNA form, the CDR3 reads TGTGCCAGCAGCGTCAAGGGGGGGTCACCCCTCCACTTT.

Concerning this clonotype: A much larger clone differs by one base, so this may be a read error. The chain links TRBV3-1 to TRBJ2-7; D gene uncertain. Germline V gives CDR1 LGHDT, CDR2 YNNKEL (reference sequence). The CDR3 is 13 amino acids. The DNA of the CDR3 is TGTGCCAGCAGCCAAGAAATCTCCTACAAGCAGTACTTC. It yields the protein CASSQEISYKQYF.

This rearrangement joins TRBV6-6 to TRBJ1-5, with 9 bases fitting TRBD1. V lost 4 bases and J lost 6; bases outside the gene matches: 7. Looked up from germline, CDR1 is MNHNY and CDR2 is SVGAGI (reference sequence). The CDR3 contains 15 residues. CDR3 region: CASSLQGAGSQPQHF. DNA for the CDR3: TGTGCCAGCAGTTTACAGGGGGCTGGGAGTCAGCCCCAGCATTTT.

The chain has TRBV27 and TRBJ2-3; D possibly uses TRBD1 or TRBD2 (5 bases each). Germline V CDR1 and CDR2: MNHEY, SMNVEV (reference sequence). V lost 6 bases, J lost 8 bases, and 15 bases lay in between. The CDR3 loop spans 13 amino acids. The CDR3 is CASSTGAGGTQYF. The CDR3 bases are TGTGCCAGCAGCACTGGGGCCGGAGGTACGCAGTATTTT.

The gene calls are TRBV20-1 and TRBJ2-1, with D possibly TRBD2 on 6 matching bases. This CDR3 spans 17 amino acids. Per germline, CDR1 DFQATT and CDR2 SNEGSKA (reference sequence). The V end was cut by 1 base, the J end by 5 bases, with 21 bases between. The CDR3 sequence is CSARVSWGERVNNEQFF. CDR3 in DNA: TGCAGTGCTAGAGTTTCCTGGGGGGAGCGGGTGAACAATGAGCAGTTCTTC.

This clonotype was counted between two and nine times. The gene calls are TRBV6-2 or TRBV6-3 and TRBJ2-7, with a tentative D call TRBD2 (5 bases). The CDR3 spans 17 residues. Per the germline V gene, CDR1 is MNHEY and CDR2 is SVGEGT. Trimming left V 6 bases short and J 0 bases short, with 21 bases between. This CDR3 is CASRPPPRASFSYEQYF. DNA for the CDR3: TGTGCCAGCAGGCCGCCGCCGAGGGCGTCCTTCTCCTACGAGCAGTACTTC.

This sequence joins TRBV7-9 and TRBJ1-1; weak D call: TRBD1 (5 bases). CDR1 is SEHNR and CDR2 is FQNEAQ in the germline V gene (reference sequence). This CDR3 has 14 amino acids. V dropped 7 bases and J dropped 4 bases, with 16 bases sitting between them. In DNA form, the CDR3 reads TGTGCCAGCAACGGAGGGGCTCTTGGCACTGAAGCTTTCTTT. Translation gives CASNGGALGTEAFF.

The chain carries TRBV28 and TRBJ2-3; weak D call: TRBD2 (5 bases). The CDR3 spans 13 residues. The germline V gene encodes CDR1 MDHEN and CDR2 SYDVKM. The V gene lost 3 bases and the J gene lost 6 bases, with 10 bases spanning the gap. The CDR3 bases are TGTGCCAGCAGTTTGGAGGATGTGGATACGCAGTATTTT. It specifies CASSLEDVDTQYF.

The chain uses TRBV20-1 and TRBJ2-7, with D possibly being TRBD2 (6 bases). CDR1 is DFQATT and CDR2 is SNEGSKA in the germline V gene (reference sequence). The germline V and J ends were trimmed by 6 bases and 0 bases, with 15 bases remaining between them. The CDR3 runs to 14 residues. CDR3 amino acids: CSATGLLNSYEQYF. DNA for the CDR3: TGCAGTGCAACGGGACTGCTAAACTCCTACGAGCAGTACTTC.

The rearrangement joins TRBV20-1 to TRBJ2-7, with 9 bases that match TRBD2. The CDR3 is 14 amino acids. CDR1 DFQATT and CDR2 SNEGSKA come from the germline V gene (reference sequence). Germline trimming cut 6 bases from V and 0 bases from J; bases unmatched to any gene: 6. CDR3 bases: TGCAGTGCAAGGACTAGCGCAAACTCCTACGAGCAGTACTTC. It translates to CSARTSANSYEQYF.

This chain joins TRBV10-3 and TRBJ1-1; the D is unclear. Germline V gene sequence: CDR1 ENHRY, CDR2 SYGVKD. This CDR3 is 16 amino acids long. V was clipped by 4 bases and J by 0 bases, with 15 bases between them. CDR3 loop: CAISASGSALNTEAFF. The DNA of the CDR3 is TGTGCCATCAGTGCCTCGGGTTCAGCTCTGAACACTGAAGCTTTCTTT.

This clonotype has a handful of counts. The rearrangement joins TRBV20-1 to TRBJ1-5; D gene ambiguous. Trimming took 6 bases from V and 3 from J, leaving 9 bases between them. Germline CDR1 is DFQATT and CDR2 is SNEGSKA (reference sequence). The CDR3 has 12 residues. CDR3 loop: CSAARFNQPQHF. The CDR3 DNA sequence: TGCAGTGCCGCCCGTTTCAATCAGCCCCAGCATTTT.

In its sample, this clonotype was seen a few times. The chain links TRBV25-1 to TRBJ2-1, with a tentative D call TRBD2 (6 bases). The CDR3 has 13 residues. Trimming took off 4 bases at V and 7 bases at J, with 11 bases between the two ends. The germline CDR1 and CDR2 sequences are MGHDK and SYGVNS. The CDR3 reads CASSVAGLNEQFF. In DNA form, the CDR3 reads TGTGCCAGCAGTGTGGCGGGATTGAATGAGCAGTTCTTC.

The V call is TRBV7-2, the J call TRBJ2-3, with D hard to call. V was trimmed by 1 base and J by 4 bases, leaving 9 bases between them. The germline V gene has CDR1 SGHTA and CDR2 FQGNSA. CDR3 size: 14 residues. CDR3 DNA: TGTGCCAGCAGCTTAGAAAGGTGGGCAGATACGCAGTATTTT. Translated, it gives CASSLERWADTQYF. Full variable domain (remainder filled in from reference TRBV7-2 and TRBJ2-3): GAGVSQSPSNKVTEKGKDVELRCDPISGHTALYWYRQSLGQGLEFLIYFQGNSAPDKSGLPSDRFSAERTGGSVSTLTIQRTQQEDSAVYLCASSLERWADTQYFGPGTRLTVL.

The chain uses TRBV5-1 and TRBJ2-4; a weak D match, TRBD1 (6 bases). Gene TRBJ2-7 matches the end of the DNA better, so the J call may be wrong. The CDR3 sequence is 15 residues long. Per germline, CDR1 SGHRS and CDR2 YFSETQ. The CDR3 DNA follows: TGCGCCAGCAGCCAATTTCTCGGACAGTCCTACGAGCAGTACTTC. Protein: CASSQFLGQSYEQYF.

The rearrangement links TRBV7-9 to TRBJ2-3, with 7 positions matching TRBD1. CDR1 and CDR2 (germline): SEHNR, FQNEAQ (reference sequence). Trimming cost V 4 bases and J 3 bases; bases outside gene matches: 7. CDR3 length: 15 amino acids. The CDR3 reads CASSSAWDRTDTQYF. CDR3 coding DNA: TGTGCCAGCAGCTCGGCTTGGGACAGAACAGATACGCAGTATTTT.

This chain links TRBV20-1 with TRBJ2-1; the D is unclear. This CDR3 comprises 12 residues. The germline V gene has CDR1 DFQATT and CDR2 SNEGSKA (reference sequence). Trimming stripped 5 bases from V and 8 bases from J, with 13 bases between. In DNA, the CDR3 is TGCAGTGCTTACCAAGCTTGGGATGAGCAGTTCTTC. Translation: CSAYQAWDEQFF.

This clonotype was detected only a few times. J is TRBJ2-5 and V is TRBV12-3 or TRBV12-4; TRBD1 matches 9 bases. Losses at the gene ends were 7 bases for V and 2 bases for J; bases not matched to a gene: 2. There are 13 residues in the CDR3. The DNA of the CDR3 is TGTGCCAGCAAAGACAGGGGGCAAGAGACCCAGTACTTC. It encodes CASKDRGQETQYF.

This sequence joins TRBV2 and TRBJ2-5; D remains unclear. This CDR3 is 14 amino acids long. Germline values: CDR1 SNHLY, CDR2 FYNNEI. With 6 bases removed from V and 1 base from J, the gap between germline ends came to 12 bases. CDR3 DNA: TGTGCCAGCAGCCGCGTCGGCCCCCAAGAGACCCAGTACTTC. This codes for CASSRVGPQETQYF.

The CDR3 coding sequence is TGCAGCGGGGGGGCACCCAGAGGAGAGACCCAGTACTTC. Translated: CSGGAPRGETQYF. This sequence joins TRBV29-1 and TRBJ2-5; D is possibly TRBD1 or TRBD2 (6 bases each). There are 13 residues in the CDR3. V was cut by 7 bases and J by 4 bases, with 16 bases left in between. Per germline, CDR1 SQVTM and CDR2 ANQGSEA.

V and J are TRBV20-1 and TRBJ2-3; weak D call: TRBD2 (6 bases). Germline lookup yields CDR1 DFQATT and CDR2 SNEGSKA (reference sequence). Between the trimmed V and J ends, which lost 5 bases and 3 bases, there was a span of 15 bases. This CDR3 comprises 14 residues. Written as DNA, the CDR3 is TGCAGTGCTCGGGAGTGGGGGTTGACAGATACGCAGTATTTT. Protein: CSAREWGLTDTQYF.

This chain joins TRBV6-2 or TRBV6-3 and TRBJ2-7, with TRBD2 as a possible D gene (6 bases). Trimming stripped 4 bases from V and 2 bases from J, with 15 bases between. This CDR3 spans 15 amino acids. CDR1 and CDR2 from the germline V gene are MNHEY and SVGEGT. The CDR3 bases are TGTGCCAGCAGTTTCCGGGGACTTAGTGCCTACGAGCAGTACTTC. This sequence encodes CASSFRGLSAYEQYF.

This chain joins TRBV28 and TRBJ2-1; 7 bases line up with TRBD2. This CDR3 spans 16 amino acids. The junction had 13 bases not matched to a gene; V was cut back by 4 bases and J by 7 bases. CDR1 is MDHEN, CDR2 SYDVKM, per germline. CDR3 coding DNA: TGTGCCAGCAGTTCGGGGGATCGACTAGCCAAGAATGAGCAGTTCTTC. Amino acid sequence: CASSSGDRLAKNEQFF. Complete variable domain (other parts from reference TRBV28 and TRBJ2-1): DVKVTQSSRYLVKRTGEKVFLECVQDMDHENMFWYRQDPGLGLRLIYFSYDVKMKEKGDIPEGYSVSREKKERFSLILESASTNQTSMYLCASSSGDRLAKNEQFFGPGTRLTVL.

The chain links TRBV20-1 to TRBJ1-5; 8 nucleotides match TRBD1. Germline lookup yields CDR1 DFQATT and CDR2 SNEGSKA (reference sequence). The CDR3 runs 13 residues. V was clipped by 4 bases and J by 7 bases; unmatched bases: 6. The CDR3 loop reads CSAKTGDSQPQHF. The DNA of the CDR3 is TGCAGTGCTAAGACAGGGGATAGCCAGCCCCAGCATTTT.

This chain connects TRBV5-1 to TRBJ1-2, with D perhaps TRBD1 (5 bases). Germline lookup yields CDR1 SGHRS and CDR2 YFSETQ. This CDR3 is 14 amino acids long. Trimming shortened V by 1 base and J by 2 bases, and 9 bases separated the two germline ends. The CDR3 sequence is CASSLMGGNYGYTF. CDR3 in DNA: TGCGCCAGCAGCTTGATGGGGGGGAACTATGGCTACACCTTC.

This clonotype was detected a few times. The rearrangement links TRBV5-1 to TRBJ1-5; D remains ambiguous. V was shortened by 0 bases and J by 7 bases, with 8 bases between the two germline ends. This CDR3 comprises 13 residues. Germline V lookup: CDR1 SGHRS, CDR2 YFSETQ. The CDR3: CASSLEEGQPQHF. CDR3 nucleotides: TGCGCCAGCAGCTTGGAAGAGGGACAGCCCCAGCATTTT.

The chain has TRBV5-1 and TRBJ2-4, with 8 bases that match TRBD1. Near its end, the DNA agrees better with TRBJ2-7, so the J call may be wrong. Germline loops: CDR1 SGHRS, CDR2 YFSETQ. CDR3 length equals 14 residues. The DNA of the CDR3 is TGCGCCAGCAGCCCCCGGGACAGGAACTACGAGCAGTACTTC. Translated: CASSPRDRNYEQYF.

V usage is TRBV7-9 and J usage is TRBJ1-1; no firm D call. Trimming stripped 6 bases from V and 4 bases from J, with 9 bases between. The CDR3 totals 12 residues. CDR1 is SEHNR, CDR2 FQNEAQ, per germline (reference sequence). CDR3 in amino acids: CASRFTSTEAFF. The CDR3 region has the DNA TGTGCCAGCAGATTCACCTCCACTGAAGCTTTCTTT.

The chain couples TRBV10-3 to TRBJ1-6; D is possibly TRBD1 (5 bases). CDR3 length: 14 residues. Germline V gives CDR1 ENHRY, CDR2 SYGVKD. The V and J ends lost 10 bases and 9 bases respectively, with 19 bases between them. CDR3 amino acids: CATRLGAGLSPLHF. CDR3 nucleotide sequence: TGTGCCACGCGGCTTGGGGCAGGGCTTTCACCCCTCCACTTT.

The rearrangement uses TRBV15 and TRBJ2-7, with D possibly being TRBD2 (5 bases). CDR3 length: 15 residues. The V and J ends lost 0 bases and 10 bases respectively, with 19 bases between them. CDR1 and CDR2 from the germline V gene are LNHNV and YYDKDF (reference sequence). This CDR3 is CATSRDQPGKPNQYF. The CDR3 DNA sequence: TGTGCCACCAGCAGAGATCAACCCGGGAAACCTAACCAGTACTTC.